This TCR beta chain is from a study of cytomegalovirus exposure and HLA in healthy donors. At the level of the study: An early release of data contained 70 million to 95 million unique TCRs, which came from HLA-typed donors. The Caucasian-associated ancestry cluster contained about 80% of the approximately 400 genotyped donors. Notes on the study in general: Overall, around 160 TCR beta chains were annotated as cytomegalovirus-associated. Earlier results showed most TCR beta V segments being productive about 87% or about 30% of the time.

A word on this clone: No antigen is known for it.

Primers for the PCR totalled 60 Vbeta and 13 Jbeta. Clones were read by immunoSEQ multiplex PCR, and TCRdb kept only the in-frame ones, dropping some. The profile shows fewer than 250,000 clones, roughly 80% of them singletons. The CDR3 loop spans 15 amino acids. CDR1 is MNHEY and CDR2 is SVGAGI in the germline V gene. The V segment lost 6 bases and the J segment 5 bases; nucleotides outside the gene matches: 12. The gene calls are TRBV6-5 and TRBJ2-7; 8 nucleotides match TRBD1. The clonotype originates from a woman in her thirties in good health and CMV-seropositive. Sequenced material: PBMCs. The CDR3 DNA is TGTGCCAGCAGGGAATGGGACAGGACGGGGAACGAGCAGTACTTC. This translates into CASREWDRTGNEQYF.